The present entry profiles one TCR beta chain with its context. The antigen is not known. The data stem from a study of shared clonotypes between healthy human individuals. Germline CDR1 is ENHRY and CDR2 is SYGVKD. Trimming cost V 0 bases and J 0 bases, with 9 bases left between them. This CDR3 is built from 15 residues. Data came from immunoSEQ multiplex PCR; TCRdb stores just in-frame clones and leaves some out. The table has approximately 530,000 clones, around 95% seen once; the top ten hold about 0.06%. Study outcomes and limitations: Few donors limited the genetic and exposure-history diversity represented.

The TCR sequence derives from a woman aged 25 to 39 in good health. This chain joins TRBV10-3 and TRBJ2-7; possibly TRBD2 for D (5 bases). The source material was naive CD4+ T cells sorted from blood. The subset is: CD45RA+ positively selected. This CDR3 reads CAISESAGSSYEQYF. The DNA of the CDR3 is TGTGCCATCAGTGAGTCTGCGGGTAGCTCCTACGAGCAGTACTTC.